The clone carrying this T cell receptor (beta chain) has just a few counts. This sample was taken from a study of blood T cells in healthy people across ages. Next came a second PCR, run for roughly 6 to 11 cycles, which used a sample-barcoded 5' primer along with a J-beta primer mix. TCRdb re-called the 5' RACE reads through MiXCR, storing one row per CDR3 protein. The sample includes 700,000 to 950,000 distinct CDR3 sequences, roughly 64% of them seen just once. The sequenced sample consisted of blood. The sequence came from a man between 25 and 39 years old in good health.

CDR3: CASSVPPGETQYF. DNA of the CDR3: TGTGCCAGCAGCGTCCCCCCTGGGGAGACCCAGTACTTC. The chain carries TRBV12-3 or TRBV12-4 and TRBJ2-7; D unresolved. Gene TRBJ2-5 matches the end of the DNA better, so the J call may be wrong. This CDR3 spans 13 amino acids.